A single sample gave rise to the 19 T cell receptor beta chains below, sequenced in a study of T-cell reconstitution after alpha-beta-depleted transplantation in children. It was with unique molecular identifiers that the TCRbeta library was prepared. TCRdb independently ran MiXCR on the PCR reads; one entry per CDR3 protein. The sample lists 200,000 to 250,000 distinct CDR3 sequences, 7.5% to 9.5% occurring once. The sequences come from PBMCs, mostly from graft donor cells, collected 180 days after TCRalphabeta/CD19-depleted stem cell transplant. These receptors originate from a male patient aged 10 to 17 who had a stem cell transplant for acute lymphoblastic leukemia, so the T cells may come from the graft donor.

In this sample, this clonotype turned up many times. This rearrangement joins TRBV7-2 to TRBJ1-6; D is uncertain. Between the trimmed V and J ends, which lost 5 bases and 13 bases, there was a span of 15 bases. The germline V gene encodes CDR1 SGHTA and CDR2 FQGNSA. The CDR3 is 13 residues long. DNA of the CDR3: TGTGCCAGCAGCCCACCGGCCCTCCCTCCCCTCCACTTT. Amino acid sequence: CASSPPALPPLHF.

This clonotype was counted ten times or more. The chain couples TRBV18 to TRBJ2-3, with TRBD1 as a possible D gene (5 bases). The CDR3 consists of 15 residues. V gave up 2 bases and J gave up 0 bases, with 9 bases separating them. Germline V gene lookup returns CDR1 KGHSH and CDR2 LQKENI. The chain's CDR3 is CASSPARTSTDTQYF. Here the CDR3 DNA reads TGTGCCAGCTCACCAGCCCGGACAAGCACAGATACGCAGTATTTT.

This clonotype was counted many times. The genes are TRBV28 and TRBJ1-6; D is ambiguous. V was trimmed by 5 bases and J by 14 bases, leaving 16 bases between them. This CDR3 region has 13 residues. Germline V lookup: CDR1 MDHEN, CDR2 SYDVKM. CDR3 in amino acids: CASSPQQASTLHF. The CDR3 DNA sequence: TGTGCCAGCAGTCCCCAGCAGGCCTCAACCCTCCACTTT.

This clonotype was seen at least ten times. The rearrangement links TRBV5-8 to TRBJ2-3; 10 bases are a match to TRBD2. The germline V gene encodes CDR1 SGHTS and CDR2 YDEGEE. The CDR3 is 15 amino acids. The V and J ends lost 4 bases and 4 bases, in that order; junction bases with no gene match: 6. Here the CDR3 reads CASSPLAGGSDTQYF. The CDR3 bases are TGTGCCAGCAGCCCCTTAGCGGGGGGATCAGATACGCAGTATTTT.

This clonotype was detected ten times or more. The CDR3 spells CASSAIGFGVGYEQYF. DNA of the CDR3: TGTGCCAGCAGTGCAATCGGCTTCGGGGTCGGATACGAGCAGTACTTC. The chain uses TRBV25-1 and TRBJ2-7; D might be TRBD2 (5 bases). Germline-derived CDR1 and CDR2 are MGHDK and SYGVNS. V lost 4 bases to trimming and J lost 4 bases, with 20 bases between them. This CDR3 comprises 16 residues.

For this clonotype: One base away lies a much larger clone, so this may be a sequencing read error. The chain has TRBV6-5 and TRBJ2-1; no clear D. Germline assignment: CDR1 MNHEY and CDR2 SVGAGI. V lost 4 bases and J lost 3, with 7 bases in between. The CDR3 extends over 13 amino acids. CDR3 in DNA: TGTGCCAGCAGTTGCTCCGACTACAATGAGCAGTTCTTC. Its protein product is CASSCSDYNEQFF.

The table lists this clonotype with many counts. CDR3 sequence (DNA): TGTGCCAGCAGCCCGGGTCCCCATGGGTCAGATACGCAGTATTTT. This sequence encodes CASSPGPHGSDTQYF. V gene TRBV3-1 combines with J gene TRBJ2-3; D not resolved. Germline V CDR1 and CDR2: LGHDT, YNNKEL (reference sequence). This CDR3 is 15 amino acids long. Trimming took off 4 bases at V and 4 bases at J, with 15 bases between the two ends.

This clonotype was observed a few times. This chain joins TRBV6-1 and TRBJ2-5, with 7 bases lining up with TRBD2. Germline CDR1 is MNHNS and CDR2 is SASEGT. The CDR3 is 15 amino acids. Germline trimming cut 5 bases from V and 4 bases from J; bases unmatched to any gene: 10. DNA for the CDR3: TGTGCCAGCAGTCGGACGGCGGGAGAAGGAGAGACCCAGTACTTC. Its translation: CASSRTAGEGETQYF.

This clonotype came up many times. This chain uses TRBV7-2 with TRBJ1-1, with D perhaps matching TRBD1 (5 bases). In germline, CDR1 is SGHTA, CDR2 FQGNSA. The CDR3 covers 14 residues. The V end was cut by 8 bases, the J end by 0 bases, with 13 bases between. The CDR3 DNA reads as TGTGCCAGCGAGCCAGGGAACATGAACACTGAAGCTTTCTTT. Protein: CASEPGNMNTEAFF.

This clonotype was counted many times. The CDR3 region is CASSPAVSSYEQYF. DNA of the CDR3: TGTGCCAGCAGTCCAGCGGTGAGCTCCTACGAGCAGTACTTC. This rearrangement joins TRBV27 to TRBJ2-7, with a tentative D call TRBD2 (5 bases). This CDR3 is 14 amino acids long. V gave up 5 bases and J gave up 0 bases, with 11 bases separating them. Germline CDR1 reads MNHEY; CDR2 reads SMNVEV (reference sequence).

This clonotype was seen many times. This chain joins TRBV5-1 and TRBJ1-1; D call uncertain. The V and J ends lost 6 bases and 1 base respectively, with 13 bases between them. CDR1 is SGHRS, CDR2 YFSETQ, per germline. The CDR3 runs 14 residues. CDR3 nucleotide sequence: TGCGCCAGCACCTCCAAGGGTGGGAACACTGAAGCTTTCTTT. It encodes CASTSKGGNTEAFF.

Many counts were recorded for this clonotype. The rearrangement links TRBV7-8 to TRBJ2-5; maybe TRBD2 (5 bases). Germline V gives CDR1 SGHVS, CDR2 FQNEAQ. This CDR3 region has 15 residues. Trimming pared 5 bases from V and 1 base from J, leaving 14 bases between. DNA of the CDR3: TGTGCCAGCAGCAATAGGCGGGTCGTCCAAGAGACCCAGTACTTC. This gives the protein CASSNRRVVQETQYF.

CDR3 nucleotide sequence: TGTGCCAGCAGTTTATCCGCAGTGATCAATCCGGGAGAGACCCAGTACTTC. Residues: CASSLSAVINPGETQYF. The rearrangement uses TRBV12-3 or TRBV12-4 and TRBJ2-5; D is unresolved. The CDR3 contains 17 residues. Trimming took 2 bases from V and 4 from J, leaving 20 bases between them.

This clonotype has more than one count but fewer than ten. The CDR3 spells CASSYKGVYEQYF. CDR3 DNA: TGTGCCAGCAGCTACAAGGGTGTTTACGAGCAGTACTTC. The chain recombines TRBV7-9 with TRBJ2-7; no clear D. Trimming removed 4 bases at V and 4 bases at J, with 11 bases between. Germline V gene sequence: CDR1 SEHNR, CDR2 FQNEAQ (reference sequence). CDR3 length: 13 residues. Complete variable domain (other parts from reference TRBV7-9 and TRBJ2-7): DTGVSQNPRHKITKRGQNVTFRCDPISEHNRLYWYRQTLGQGPEFLTYFQNEAQLEKSRLLSDRFSAERPKGSFSTLEIQRTEQGDSAMYLCASSYKGVYEQYFGPGTRLTVT.

This clonotype was detected many times. The chain is built from TRBV10-3 and TRBJ2-4, with TRBD1 identical over 9 bases. CDR3 length: 14 residues. Looked up from germline, CDR1 is ENHRY and CDR2 is SYGVKD. V trimming: 7 bases; J trimming: 5 bases; junction bases outside the gene matches: 6. CDR3 nucleotide sequence: TGTGCCATCAACTCACAGGGGGCGGAAAACATTCAGTACTTC. It is translated as CAINSQGAENIQYF.

This clonotype was recorded at least ten times. This rearrangement joins TRBV7-6 to TRBJ2-7, with D possibly being TRBD1 (6 bases). V was cut by 1 base and J by 0 bases, with 7 bases left in between. This CDR3 spans 14 amino acids. Per the germline V gene, CDR1 is SGHVS and CDR2 is FNYEAQ. The CDR3 here is CASSLVDSSYEQYF. The CDR3 coding sequence is TGTGCCAGCAGCTTAGTGGACAGCTCCTACGAGCAGTACTTC.

This clonotype occurred many times. The chain couples TRBV20-1 to TRBJ1-2; 9 bases align to TRBD1. Germline loops: CDR1 DFQATT, CDR2 SNEGSKA (reference sequence). CDR3 length equals 12 residues. The trim removed 6 bases at V and 4 bases at J, leaving 3 bases unmatched. The CDR3 reads CSAPDRGYGYTF. The DNA for the CDR3 is TGCAGTGCGCCGGACAGGGGCTATGGCTACACCTTC.

This clonotype is deemed medium-sized. The chain couples TRBV5-1 to TRBJ2-2, with D possibly being TRBD1 (6 bases). Germline loops: CDR1 SGHRS, CDR2 YFSETQ. The CDR3 is 13 amino acids. Trimming removed 8 bases from V and 1 base from J, with 9 bases in between. The CDR3 here is CASRQVNTGELFF. As DNA, the CDR3 is TGCGCCAGTCGACAGGTGAACACCGGGGAGCTGTTTTTT.

This clonotype was detected many times. The chain joins TRBV12-3 or TRBV12-4 to TRBJ2-7; D remains ambiguous. The CDR3 length is 13 residues. V lost 3 bases, J lost 2 bases, and 8 bases lay in between. The CDR3 spells CASSFRVTYEQYF. CDR3 DNA sequence: TGTGCCAGCAGTTTCCGGGTTACCTACGAGCAGTACTTC.